What follows are 2 T cell receptor beta chains derived from one specimen sequenced in a study of blood T cell repertoires in COVID-19. The assay was immunoSEQ multiplex PCR, and TCRdb's table has in-frame clones only and misses some. Of around 250,000 clones in the sample, around four fifths were seen once. The sequencing input was PBMCs or T cells enriched from blood (not recorded which). The receptors were gathered from a man between 25 and 39 years old with acute COVID-19.

This chain joins TRBV6-2 or TRBV6-3 and TRBJ1-2, with D perhaps TRBD1 (5 bases). The V end was cut by 0 bases, the J end by 5 bases, with 10 bases between. The CDR3 runs to 14 residues. Germline V CDR1 and CDR2: MNHEY, SVGEGT. DNA for the CDR3: TGTGCCAGCAGTTACTCGAAAGGGGATTATGGCTACACCTTC. Translated: CASSYSKGDYGYTF.

The CDR3 sequence: CASSYLSGRPSGGELFF. As DNA, the CDR3 is TGTGCCAGCAGCTACCTTAGCGGGAGGCCTTCGGGCGGGGAGCTGTTTTTT. J is TRBJ2-2 and V is TRBV7-3; TRBD2 matches 10 bases. With V trimmed by 4 bases and J by 7 bases, 12 bases remained unmatched. Germline V CDR1 and CDR2: SGHTA, FQGTGA. The CDR3 sequence is 17 residues long.